This T cell receptor (beta chain) was retrieved from a study of PD-1 blockade in mismatch repair-deficient tumors. Assay used: immunoSEQ multiplex PCR; TCRdb lists only in-frame clones, some missing. The sample has about 68,000 clones; approximately 80% are singletons. The sequencing used peripheral blood, collected 2 weeks after starting pembrolizumab. This sequence originates from an adult with mismatch repair-deficient cancer.

The CDR3 sequence: CASSQLAGGEAGELFF. The CDR3 DNA sequence: TGCGCCAGCAGCCAACTAGCGGGAGGGGAGGCCGGGGAGCTGTTTTTT. The gene calls are TRBV5-1 and TRBJ2-2; TRBD2 agrees at 13 bases. The CDR3 contains 16 residues. Unmatched junction bases numbered 6, after V lost 4 bases and J lost 6 bases. Germline V gene lookup returns CDR1 SGHRS and CDR2 YFSETQ.